This is a list of T cell receptor beta chains from one sample in a study of Graves' ophthalmopathy and Graves' hyperthyroidism. TCRdb passed the multiplex PCR reads through MiXCR, listing each CDR3 protein once. Altogether approximately 480,000 distinct CDR3 sequences are present, under 15% being singletons, with the ten largest covering over 8%. Sequenced: blood. These receptors all come from a woman under 40 with Graves' ophthalmopathy. The CDR3 runs from the conserved cysteine through the conserved F or W. The D gene is left open where the match is weak. Where a row states a size, it is once, few, many or the class of an expanded clone; other rows omit it.

clone_size: few
j_call: TRBJ1-6
d_call: .
v_call: TRBV10-3
cdr3_nt: TGTGCCACCCGGGAGGGCAGGGGCGTCTATAATTCACCCCTCCACTTT
cdr3_aa: CATREGRGVYNSPLHF

clone_size: many
j_call: TRBJ2-4
d_call: .
v_call: TRBV18
cdr3_nt: TGTGCCAGCTCACCACCGGGCTACGGAGCGGGAGCCAAAAACATTCAGTACTTC
cdr3_aa: CASSPPGYGAGAKNIQYF

clone_size: many
j_call: TRBJ1-3
d_call: TRBD1
v_call: TRBV12-5
cdr3_nt: TGTGCTAGTGGTTTTGGTCGACAGGGCTATGCAAACACCATATATTTT
cdr3_aa: CASGFGRQGYANTIYF

clone_size: many
j_call: TRBJ1-2
d_call: .
v_call: TRBV6-5
cdr3_nt: TGTGCCAGCAGTTACAGGGAACCCTCCCTTGGCGGCTACACCTTC
cdr3_aa: CASSYREPSLGGYTF

clone_size: many
j_call: TRBJ1-3
d_call: .
v_call: TRBV11-1
cdr3_nt: TGTGCCAGCAGCTCGGGGGCGAACACCATATATTTT
cdr3_aa: CASSSGANTIYF

clone_size: many
j_call: TRBJ2-5
d_call: TRBD2
v_call: TRBV29-1
cdr3_nt: TGCAGCGTTGAAGGAGGTGGCGGGAGAGGGGAGACCCAGTACTTC
cdr3_aa: CSVEGGGGRGETQYF

clone_size: once
j_call: TRBJ1-2
d_call: TRBD1
v_call: TRBV18
cdr3_nt: TGTGCCAGCGCGGGACAGGGGGTAGATTCCGCTAACTATGGCTACACCTTC
cdr3_aa: CASAGQGVDSANYGYTF

clone_size: many
j_call: TRBJ2-2
d_call: .
v_call: TRBV11-2
cdr3_nt: TGTGCCAGCAGCTACGGGACCTCCACCGGGGAGCTGTTTTTT
cdr3_aa: CASSYGTSTGELFF

clone_size: .
j_call: TRBJ1-1
d_call: .
v_call: TRBV2
cdr3_nt: TGTGCCACCAGTGACCCTACTGGACCGGAAGCTTTCTTT
cdr3_aa: CATSDPTGPEAFF

clone_size: many
j_call: TRBJ1-2
d_call: TRBD1
v_call: TRBV7-3
cdr3_nt: TGTGCCAGCAGCTTAGGGACAGGGATCGGTGGCTACACCTTC
cdr3_aa: CASSLGTGIGGYTF

clone_size: many
j_call: TRBJ1-2
d_call: .
v_call: TRBV5-1
cdr3_nt: TGCGCCAGCAGCTCGGACGGATACCCTGGCTACACCTTC
cdr3_aa: CASSSDGYPGYTF

clone_size: many
j_call: TRBJ1-1
d_call: .
v_call: TRBV11-2
cdr3_nt: TGTGCCAGCAGCTTAGGGTTACAGTCCATGAACACTGAAGCTTTCTTT
cdr3_aa: CASSLGLQSMNTEAFF

clone_size: many
j_call: TRBJ1-5
d_call: .
v_call: TRBV2
cdr3_nt: TGTGCCAGCAGGGCGGACGGAGGGCAGCCCCAGCATTTT
cdr3_aa: CASRADGGQPQHF

clone_size: many
j_call: TRBJ1-2
d_call: TRBD1
v_call: TRBV12-3/TRBV12-4
cdr3_nt: TGTGCCAGCAGTATCATTTTAGGGACAGGGGAAGGCTACACCTTC
cdr3_aa: CASSIILGTGEGYTF

clone_size: many
j_call: TRBJ2-7
d_call: TRBD1
v_call: TRBV5-1
cdr3_nt: TGCGCCAGCAGCTGGATGGACAGGGGTTACGAGCAGTACTTC
cdr3_aa: CASSWMDRGYEQYF

clone_size: .
j_call: TRBJ2-2
d_call: .
v_call: TRBV7-3
cdr3_nt: TGTGCCAGCAGCTTAGTTGGGGCGTTGGACACCGGGGAGCTGTTTTTT
cdr3_aa: CASSLVGALDTGELFF

clone_size: few
j_call: TRBJ1-2
d_call: TRBD1
v_call: TRBV12-3/TRBV12-4
cdr3_nt: TGTGCCAGCAGTACGATCCCACAGGGGACCTATGGCTACACCTTC
cdr3_aa: CASSTIPQGTYGYTF

clone_size: many
j_call: TRBJ1-2
d_call: TRBD1
v_call: TRBV28
cdr3_nt: TGTGCCAGCAGTCCCCGCAGGGGGGCCTATGGCTACACCTTC
cdr3_aa: CASSPRRGAYGYTF

clone_size: many
j_call: TRBJ2-7
d_call: TRBD1
v_call: TRBV6-1
cdr3_nt: TGTGCCAGCAGCTCCGGCCTGACAGGGTTTGGAGAGCAGTACTTC
cdr3_aa: CASSSGLTGFGEQYF

clone_size: .
j_call: TRBJ2-4
d_call: TRBD2
v_call: TRBV20-1
cdr3_nt: TGCAGTGCTAGAGACCGACTAGCGGGAGGGCAGTACTTC
cdr3_aa: CSARDRLAGGQYF

clone_size: many
j_call: TRBJ1-5
d_call: .
v_call: TRBV30
cdr3_nt: TGTGCCTGGTCGGGTCTGAGGGGCAATCAGCCCCAGCATTTT
cdr3_aa: CAWSGLRGNQPQHF

clone_size: few
j_call: TRBJ2-2
d_call: TRBD1
v_call: TRBV15
cdr3_nt: TGTGCCACCAGCCAGGGGGTGTCCGGGGAGCTGTTTTTT
cdr3_aa: CATSQGVSGELFF

clone_size: many
j_call: TRBJ1-1
d_call: .
v_call: TRBV6-1
cdr3_nt: TGTGCCAGCAGTGTAAAACCTTCGGGGGGGAGCACTGAAGCTTTCTTT
cdr3_aa: CASSVKPSGGSTEAFF

clone_size: many
j_call: TRBJ2-7
d_call: .
v_call: TRBV2
cdr3_nt: TGTGCCAGCAGTGAAAGGGAAGGGGTAGCCTACGAGCAGTACTTC
cdr3_aa: CASSEREGVAYEQYF

clone_size: many
j_call: TRBJ1-2
d_call: .
v_call: TRBV27
cdr3_nt: TGTGCCAGCAGTTCTTTCCTGGACGGTAACTATGGCTACACCTTC
cdr3_aa: CASSSFLDGNYGYTF

clone_size: few
j_call: TRBJ1-6
d_call: TRBD1
v_call: TRBV30
cdr3_nt: TGTGCCTGGAGCCGGGACAGGGTACGCTATAATTCACCCCTCCACTTT
cdr3_aa: CAWSRDRVRYNSPLHF

clone_size: many
j_call: TRBJ1-2
d_call: TRBD1
v_call: TRBV6-5
cdr3_nt: TGTGCCAGCAGGAGGGACAGGGCAGGGTTCTATGGCTACACCTTC
cdr3_aa: CASRRDRAGFYGYTF